A single sample gave rise to the 10 T cell receptor beta chains below, sequenced in a study of T cell responses to AZD1222 COVID-19 vaccine. Generated by immunoSEQ multiplex PCR, the TCRdb table keeps only in-frame clones and is missing some. The table records over 100,000 clones, around 87% of them present only once. This specimen consisted of peripheral blood, obtained 28 days after the second AZD1222 dose. These receptors were taken from an adult who received the AZD1222 COVID-19 vaccine.

This clone was detected once. The J gene is TRBJ2-2, the V gene TRBV3-1 (or the pseudogene TRBV3-2), with 8 bases lining up with TRBD2. With 2 bases clipped from V and 7 bases from J, the junction kept 6 bases outside the gene matches. Germline V gene data show CDR1 as LGHDT and CDR2 as YNNKEL (reference sequence). The CDR3 has 15 amino acids. The CDR3 reads CASSQTGGKIGELFF. The CDR3 coding sequence is TGTGCCAGCAGCCAAACGGGGGGGAAGATCGGGGAGCTGTTTTTT.

The chain has TRBV6-1 and TRBJ2-7; no clear D gene. The V and J ends lost 0 bases and 7 bases respectively, with 4 bases between them. The CDR3 has 11 residues. Looked up from germline, CDR1 is MNHNS and CDR2 is SASEGT. In DNA form, the CDR3 reads TGTGCCAGCAGTGAAGCAGTTGAGCAGTACTTC. It encodes CASSEAVEQYF.

The gene calls are TRBV28 and TRBJ2-7; perhaps TRBD2 as D (6 bases). CDR3 length equals 15 residues. The V and J ends lost 1 base and 1 base respectively, with 11 bases between them. Germline V lookup: CDR1 MDHEN, CDR2 SYDVKM. The CDR3 DNA sequence: TGTGCCAGCAGTTTATTCGGGAGCACATCCTACGAGCAGTACTTC. Protein: CASSLFGSTSYEQYF. Full variable domain (missing parts from reference TRBV28 and TRBJ2-7): DVKVTQSSRYLVKRTGEKVFLECVQDMDHENMFWYRQDPGLGLRLIYFSYDVKMKEKGDIPEGYSVSREKKERFSLILESASTNQTSMYLCASSLFGSTSYEQYFGPGTRLTVT.

The rearrangement links TRBV5-4 to TRBJ1-4; 7 bases line up with TRBD1. Per germline, CDR1 SGHNT and CDR2 YYREEE (reference sequence). Germline trimming cut 4 bases from V and 2 bases from J; bases unmatched to any gene: 8. CDR3 size: 16 residues. The CDR3 DNA follows: TGTGCCAGCAGCGACACAGGGGTTGGCACTAATGAAAAACTGTTTTTT. It encodes CASSDTGVGTNEKLFF.

J is TRBJ2-5 and V is TRBV29-1, with D possibly TRBD2 on 6 matching bases. CDR3 length equals 11 residues. In germline, CDR1 is SQVTM, CDR2 ANQGSEA. CDR3 loop: CSLGGLETQYF. DNA of the CDR3: TGCAGTCTTGGAGGGCTAGAGACCCAGTACTTC.

V is TRBV7-2 and J is TRBJ1-1; the match to TRBD1 covers 7 bases. The junction had 7 bases not matched to a gene; V was cut back by 5 bases and J by 1 base. This CDR3 has 15 amino acids. In germline, CDR1 is SGHTA, CDR2 FQGNSA. The CDR3 nucleotides read TGTGCCAGCAGCGTGACAGGGCAGAGGAACACTGAAGCTTTCTTT. It codes for CASSVTGQRNTEAFF.

This chain uses TRBV19 with TRBJ1-6; 8 nucleotides align to TRBD1. CDR1 and CDR2 (germline): LNHDA, SQIVND (reference sequence). This CDR3 has 17 amino acids. The V and J ends lost 4 bases and 9 bases, in that order; junction bases with no gene match: 14. CDR3 coding DNA: TGTGCCAGTAGTACCGCTCCTCCGGGACAGGTGGGTTCACCCCTCCACTTT. Protein: CASSTAPPGQVGSPLHF.

This chain connects TRBV6-6 to TRBJ1-4, with D tentatively TRBD1 (5 bases). CDR1 and CDR2 (germline): MNHNY, SVGAGI (reference sequence). Trimming left V 2 bases short and J 7 bases short, with 8 bases between. The CDR3 runs to 13 residues. CDR3 residues: CASSYRGGEKLFF. The CDR3, as DNA: TGTGCCAGCAGTTACCGCGGGGGTGAAAAACTGTTTTTT.

The chain combines TRBV4-3 with TRBJ1-1; perhaps TRBD1 as D (5 bases). This CDR3 spans 14 amino acids. Germline CDR1 LGHNA, CDR2 YSLEER. The V gene lost 1 base and the J gene lost 6 bases, with 12 bases spanning the gap. The CDR3 sequence: CASSQAQGTAEAFF. CDR3 coding DNA: TGCGCCAGCAGCCAAGCCCAGGGAACGGCTGAAGCTTTCTTT.

V gene TRBV4-1 combines with J gene TRBJ2-1; TRBD2 matches 7 bases. V lost 4 bases and J lost 5; bases outside the gene matches: 8. The CDR3 runs to 15 residues. Germline loops: CDR1 MGHRA, CDR2 YSYEKL. CDR3 sequence reads: CASSLYGGENNEQFF. CDR3 sequence (DNA): TGCGCCAGCAGCCTTTATGGGGGGGAGAACAATGAGCAGTTCTTC.